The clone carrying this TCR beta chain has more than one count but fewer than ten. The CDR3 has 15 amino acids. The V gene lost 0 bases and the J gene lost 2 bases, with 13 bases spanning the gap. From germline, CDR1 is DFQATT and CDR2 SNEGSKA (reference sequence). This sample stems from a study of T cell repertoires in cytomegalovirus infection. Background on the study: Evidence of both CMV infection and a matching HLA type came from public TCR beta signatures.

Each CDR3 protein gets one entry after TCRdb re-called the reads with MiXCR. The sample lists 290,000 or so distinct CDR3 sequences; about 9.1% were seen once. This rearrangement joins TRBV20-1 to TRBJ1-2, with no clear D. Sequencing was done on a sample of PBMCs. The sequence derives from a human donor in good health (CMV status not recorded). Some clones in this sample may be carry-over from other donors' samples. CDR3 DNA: TGCAGTGCTAGAGATTCCGTCGGGCTAAACTATGGCTACACCTTC. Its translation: CSARDSVGLNYGYTF.